This TCR beta chain was identified during a study of blood T cell repertoires in COVID-19. Across the whole study: Sites across the United States, Italy and Spain contributed samples from acute and convalescent COVID-19. Sources were T cells, B-cell-depleted T cells, or PBMCs; the material itself was cDNA or gDNA.

The V end lost 0 bases, the J end lost 10 bases, and 13 bases lay between the germline ends. CDR1 is MGHRA and CDR2 is YSYEKL in the germline V gene. This CDR3 region has 15 residues. This clone came up a few times. Under the authors' procedure: How many nucleated cells were present was estimated from reference gene primer amplification. The method was immunoSEQ multiplex PCR; TCRdb's version includes in-frame clones alone and lacks a portion of them. The V and J calls and clone size were taken over from that table, and D and trimming were inferred from the DNA. The sample lists some 75,000 clones; approximately 80% were seen once.

The clonotype was recovered from a man aged 45-65 years with COVID-19, enrolled during active disease. The chain recombines TRBV4-1 with TRBJ1-6, with a possible D match to TRBD1 (5 bases). The specimen was peripheral blood. The CDR3 is CASSQDFQGGSPLHF. The CDR3 DNA reads TGCGCCAGCAGCCAAGATTTTCAGGGTGGCTCACCCCTCCACTTT.